This T cell receptor (beta chain) was captured in a study of blood T cell repertoires in COVID-19. Study background: Spain, Italy and the United States supplied samples that represented acute and convalescent COVID-19. The analysed material was cDNA or gDNA that came from T cells, B-cell-depleted T cells, or PBMCs.

This clone was counted a few times. Authors' data handling: Estimated nucleated cell counts came from reference gene primer amplification. The repertoire was sequenced with immunoSEQ multiplex PCR; TCRdb's copy has only in-frame clones and lacks some. That table is the source of V, J and clone size, and D and trimming were worked out from the DNA. The sample holds tens of thousands of clones; around 80% are singletons and the top ten take approximately 4.4%. In germline, CDR1 is ENHRY, CDR2 SYGVKD. CDR3 length equals 12 residues. V was cut by 5 bases and J by 6 bases, with 10 bases left in between. The chain is built from TRBV10-3 and TRBJ1-2, with D perhaps TRBD1 (5 bases). The clonotype was recovered from a woman aged 80 or over with active or convalescent COVID-19. The sequenced material came from peripheral blood. CDR3 nucleotide sequence: TGTGCCATCAGTAAAGGGGAGGATGGCTACACCTTC. It translates to CAISKGEDGYTF.